This T cell receptor beta chain appears in the sequencing data of a study of neurological immune-mediated disorders. Findings of the study overall: Multiple sclerosis, the disease with the least TCR clonal expansion, fell below healthy controls, whereas HTLV-1-associated myelopathy showed the most.

The CDR3 is 15 amino acids. The ends were cut back, 3 bases at V and 0 bases at J, with 10 bases in the middle. Germline CDR1 and CDR2: SGHKS and YYEKEE (reference sequence). MiXCR was run by TCRdb on the 5' RACE reads, yielding one entry per CDR3 protein. The sample carries fewer than 20,000 distinct CDR3 sequences, roughly 3.2% recorded once. The sample holds many counts of this clonotype. Its cognate antigen is unknown. The gene calls are TRBV5-5 and TRBJ1-5; no firm D call. The origin of this receptor is a woman aged 40 to 50 in good health. The sample consisted of CD8+ T cells from blood. CDR3 amino acids: CASSWTGDSNQPQHF. As DNA, the CDR3 is TGTGCCAGCAGCTGGACCGGAGATAGCAATCAGCCCCAGCATTTT. Full variable domain (outside the CDR3, taken from reference TRBV5-5 and TRBJ1-5): DAGVTQSPTHLIKTRGQQVTLRCSPISGHKSVSWYQQVLGQGPQFIFQYYEKEERGRGNFPDRFSARQFPNYSSELNVNALLLGDSALYLCASSWTGDSNQPQHFGDGTRLSIL.